The 26 T cell receptor beta chains below were found in one sample sequenced in a study of blood T cells in healthy people across ages. The second PCR ran about 6 to 12 cycles with a sample-barcoded 5' primer and J-beta primers. In TCRdb, the 5' RACE reads were re-called with MiXCR into one record per CDR3 protein. There are more than 500,000 distinct CDR3 sequences in the sample; about 25% occur only once, and roughly 18% lies in the top ten. The specimen sequenced was blood. These receptors were taken from a woman in her 70s in good health.

This clonotype turned up a few times. One end of the junction varies from germline; a read error may be responsible. This sequence joins TRBV7-2 and TRBJ2-1; TRBD1 or TRBD2 may be the D gene (5 bases each). The germline V gene encodes CDR1 SGHTA and CDR2 FQGNSA. This CDR3 contains 14 residues. This CDR3 reads CASSPARDHYEQLF. DNA for the CDR3: TGTGCCAGCAGTCCCGCCCGGGACCACTACGAGCAGCTCTTC.

This clonotype has a handful of counts. The V and J genes are TRBV9 and TRBJ1-1; D perhaps matches TRBD1 (5 bases). Per germline, CDR1 SGDLS and CDR2 YYNGEE. The CDR3 length is 17 residues. V was shortened by 4 bases and J by 1 base, with 20 bases between the two germline ends. The CDR3 protein is CASSPSKPGARNTEAFF. The CDR3 region has the DNA TGTGCCAGCAGCCCTTCTAAACCCGGGGCACGGAACACTGAAGCTTTCTTT.

This clonotype was counted a few times. This sequence joins TRBV20-1 and TRBJ2-5; TRBD2 matches 13 bases. There are 16 residues in the CDR3. Per germline, CDR1 DFQATT and CDR2 SNEGSKA (reference sequence). With 5 bases clipped from V and 5 bases from J, the junction kept 11 bases outside the gene matches. This chain's CDR3 is CSALKTSGGLRETQYF. CDR3 nucleotide sequence: TGCAGTGCTTTAAAGACTAGCGGGGGGCTTCGCGAGACCCAGTACTTC.

This clonotype was counted many times. The rearrangement joins TRBV4-3 to TRBJ1-2; 7 bases line up with TRBD1. The J segment lost 3 bases and the V segment lost 0 bases, leaving 7 bases of the junction unmatched. Germline values: CDR1 LGHNA, CDR2 YSLEER. This CDR3 spans 16 amino acids. CDR3: CASSQDYPGGYYGYTF. The CDR3 nucleotides read TGCGCCAGCAGCCAAGATTATCCAGGGGGGTACTATGGCTACACCTTC.

This clonotype has more than one count but fewer than ten. V usage is TRBV20-1 and J usage is TRBJ2-6, with D maybe TRBD2 (7 bases). Per the germline V gene, CDR1 is DFQATT and CDR2 is SNEGSKA (reference sequence). CDR3 length: 17 residues. The V and J ends lost 0 bases and 1 base respectively, with 13 bases between them. CDR3 in DNA: TGCAGTGCTAGAGACCGGGGGGCCGGGTCTGGGGCCAACGTCCTGACTTTC. As protein: CSARDRGAGSGANVLTF.

The CDR3 protein is CASSFVRTGSKDTQYF. In nucleotides, the CDR3 is TGTGCCAGCAGTTTTGTTAGGACAGGGTCCAAAGATACGCAGTATTTT. The chain recombines TRBV28 with TRBJ2-3, with 8 positions matching TRBD1. CDR1 is MDHEN, CDR2 SYDVKM, per germline. With 3 bases clipped from V and 5 bases from J, the junction kept 10 bases outside the gene matches. This CDR3 comprises 16 residues.

This clonotype was observed at least ten times. The V gene is TRBV10-3, the J gene TRBJ2-7; weak D call: TRBD2 (6 bases). Germline loops: CDR1 ENHRY, CDR2 SYGVKD. Trimming took off 7 bases at V and 0 bases at J, with 10 bases between the two ends. The CDR3 has 13 residues. This CDR3 is CAIMGGSSYEQYF. In nucleotides, the CDR3 is TGTGCCATCATGGGGGGAAGCTCCTACGAGCAGTACTTC.

V gene TRBV7-2 combines with J gene TRBJ2-3; the match to TRBD1 covers 9 bases. The CDR3 has 14 residues. Germline CDR1 SGHTA, CDR2 FQGNSA. Germline trimming cut 4 bases from V and 1 base from J; bases unmatched to any gene: 0. CDR3 amino acids: CASSWDRGTDTQYF. The CDR3 DNA is TGTGCCAGCAGCTGGGACAGGGGCACAGATACGCAGTATTTT.

There are a few counts of this clonotype. The conserved phenylalanine or tryptophan is not found at the CDR3 terminus, so this likely reflects a read error. This sequence joins TRBV20-1 and TRBJ2-1, with 7 bases that match TRBD2. Gene TRBJ2-7 matches the end of the DNA better, so the J call may be wrong. This CDR3 is built from 15 residues. Germline V lookup: CDR1 DFQATT, CDR2 SNEGSKA (reference sequence). DNA of the CDR3: TGCAGTGCTCCACTCCCAGGACTAGGACGTTACGAGCAGTACCTC. This gives the protein CSAPLPGLGRYEQYL.

V and J are TRBV7-2 and TRBJ2-4; perhaps TRBD2 as D (6 bases). V was shortened by 5 bases and J by 6 bases, with 20 bases between the two germline ends. This CDR3 region has 16 residues. CDR1 SGHTA and CDR2 FQGNSA come from the germline V gene. CDR3 bases: TGTGCCAGCAGCACTGGGCGGGGCAGACCCGGAAACATTCAGTACTTC. As protein: CASSTGRGRPGNIQYF.

This clonotype was detected a few times. The V gene is TRBV7-9, the J gene TRBJ1-1, with D unclear. Trimming stripped 3 bases from V and 0 bases from J, with 2 bases between. This CDR3 is 12 amino acids long. Germline V gene sequence: CDR1 SEHNR, CDR2 FQNEAQ (reference sequence). The CDR3 bases are TGTGCCAGCAGCTTTATGAACACTGAAGCTTTCTTT. Translated, it gives CASSFMNTEAFF.

J is TRBJ1-4 and V is TRBV6-1; D is undetermined. CDR3 size: 17 residues. Germline CDR1 reads MNHNS; CDR2 reads SASEGT. The V gene lost 5 bases and the J gene lost 0 bases, with 16 bases spanning the gap. CDR3 residues: CASSPREGRATNEKLFF. In DNA form, the CDR3 reads TGTGCCAGCAGTCCACGGGAAGGTCGAGCAACTAATGAAAAACTGTTTTTT.

V gene TRBV20-1 combines with J gene TRBJ2-4; 7 bases match TRBD1. The germline gives CDR1 DFQATT, CDR2 SNEGSKA (reference sequence). The CDR3 loop spans 15 amino acids. J lost 6 bases, V lost 1 base, and 9 bases had no gene match. DNA for the CDR3: TGCAGTGCTAGAGGCAGGGGGTTAGAGTTAAACATTCAGTACTTC. It encodes CSARGRGLELNIQYF.

This clonotype was counted at least ten times. V gene TRBV9 combines with J gene TRBJ2-1; tentative D call: TRBD2 (5 bases). V lost 2 bases, J lost 8 bases, and 8 bases lay in between. Germline V CDR1 and CDR2: SGDLS, YYNGEE. The CDR3 spans 12 residues. CDR3 in amino acids: CASSVSGYEQFF. CDR3 bases: TGTGCCAGCAGCGTCTCGGGGTATGAGCAGTTCTTC. Supplemented by reference TRBV9 and TRBJ2-1, the full variable domain reads DSGVTQTPKHLITATGQRVTLRCSPRSGDLSVYWYQQSLDQGLQFLIQYYNGEERAKGNILERFSAQQFPDLHSELNLSSLELGDSALYFCASSVSGYEQFFGPGTRLTVL.

The rearrangement uses TRBV12-3 or TRBV12-4 and TRBJ2-4; TRBD1 matches at 9 bases. V trimming: 6 bases; J trimming: 8 bases; junction bases outside the gene matches: 8. This CDR3 is built from 14 residues. CDR3 in amino acids: CASSAGTGRDIQYF. CDR3 nucleotides: TGTGCCAGCAGCGCCGGGACAGGGAGAGACATTCAGTACTTC.

Only a few counts were recorded for this clonotype. The chain links TRBV29-1 to TRBJ2-5; D gene unclear. Trimming took off 4 bases at V and 4 bases at J, with 7 bases between the two ends. CDR1 SQVTM and CDR2 ANQGSEA come from the germline V gene. The CDR3 extends over 11 amino acids. CDR3 region: CSVAHRETQYF. The CDR3 region has the DNA TGCAGCGTTGCACACCGAGAGACCCAGTACTTC. Filled out from reference TRBV29-1 and TRBJ2-5, the complete variable domain reads SAVISQKPSRDICQRGTSLTIQCQVDSQVTMMFWYRQQPGQSLTLIATANQGSEATYESGFVIDKFPISRPNLTFSTLTVSNMSPEDSSIYLCSVAHRETQYFGPGTRLLVL.

The chain recombines TRBV6-1 with TRBJ1-2, with 8 bases that match TRBD1. This CDR3 region has 14 residues. With V trimmed by 4 bases and J by 5 bases, 6 bases remained unmatched. The germline V gene encodes CDR1 MNHNS and CDR2 SASEGT. The CDR3 nucleotides read TGTGCCAGCAGTGGGCAGGGGGCGGGGTATGGCTACACCTTC. Protein product: CASSGQGAGYGYTF.

This clonotype was counted between two and nine times. The chain couples TRBV4-3 to TRBJ2-7; 11 bases are a match to TRBD2. CDR1 is LGHNA, CDR2 YSLEER, per germline. This CDR3 spans 17 amino acids. V was clipped by 0 bases and J by 0 bases; unmatched bases: 4. CDR3 region: CASSQDTSGGTSYEQYF. The DNA of the CDR3 is TGCGCCAGCAGCCAAGATACTAGCGGGGGAACCTCCTACGAGCAGTACTTC.

CDR3 region: CATHPATNSPLHF. As DNA, the CDR3 is TGTGCCACCCACCCGGCCACCAATTCACCCCTCCACTTT. The chain employs TRBV7-2 and TRBJ1-6; no clear D. Germline CDR1 is SGHTA and CDR2 is FQGNSA. The length of the CDR3 is 13 residues. The V end lost 10 bases, the J end lost 7 bases, and 14 bases lay between the germline ends.

The chain joins TRBV29-1 to TRBJ2-5; possible D gene TRBD1, 5 bases. Germline CDR1 reads SQVTM; CDR2 reads ANQGSEA. V dropped 1 base and J dropped 2 bases, with 11 bases sitting between them. This CDR3 contains 14 residues. The CDR3 sequence is CSVEGRARQETQYF. The CDR3 nucleotides are TGCAGCGTTGAAGGCAGGGCGCGGCAAGAGACCCAGTACTTC.

V gene TRBV28 combines with J gene TRBJ2-3, with TRBD1 identical over 9 bases. The J segment lost 2 bases and the V segment lost 4 bases, leaving 10 bases of the junction unmatched. Germline V CDR1 and CDR2: MDHEN, SYDVKM. The CDR3 runs 17 residues. The CDR3 sequence is CASSSIGTGKHTDTQYF. The CDR3 DNA reads as TGTGCCAGCAGTTCGATCGGGACAGGGAAGCACACAGATACGCAGTATTTT.

The rearrangement uses TRBV29-1 and TRBJ1-4, with D tentatively TRBD1 (6 bases). From germline, CDR1 is SQVTM and CDR2 ANQGSEA. The CDR3 length is 13 residues. Trimming took off 4 bases at V and 8 bases at J, with 14 bases between the two ends. The CDR3 bases are TGCAGCGTTGTGTGGGGGCGCCTAGAAAAACTGTTTTTT. Translated: CSVVWGRLEKLFF.

V and J are TRBV20-1 and TRBJ2-1, with 8 bases that match TRBD1. Germline-derived CDR1 and CDR2 are DFQATT and SNEGSKA (reference sequence). The V segment lost 6 bases and the J segment 1 base; nucleotides outside the gene matches: 5. CDR3 length: 14 amino acids. CDR3 sequence reads: CSAPGQASYNEQFF. As DNA, the CDR3 is TGCAGTGCCCCGGGACAGGCGTCCTACAATGAGCAGTTCTTC.

This clonotype was recorded at least ten times. The chain is built from TRBV20-1 and TRBJ1-6; unclear D gene. Trimming cost V 7 bases and J 10 bases, with 23 bases left between them. Germline values: CDR1 DFQATT, CDR2 SNEGSKA (reference sequence). The CDR3 length is 15 residues. The CDR3 sequence is CSGRTGINSESPLHF. The CDR3 coding sequence is TGCAGTGGTCGGACCGGCATCAATAGTGAATCACCCCTCCACTTT.

The chain has TRBV5-5 and TRBJ1-2; tentatively, D is TRBD1 (5 bases). The CDR3 is 11 amino acids. Germline CDR1 reads SGHKS; CDR2 reads YYEKEE (reference sequence). The CDR3 sequence is CVGVRDSGYTF. The CDR3 coding sequence is TGTGTGGGGGTTCGGGACTCCGGCTACACCTTC.

In regard to this clonotype: At one of its ends the junction is not consistent with the germline gene, which may arise from a read error. The V gene is TRBV6-2 or TRBV6-3, the J gene TRBJ2-3, with TRBD1 as a possible D gene (5 bases). There are 15 residues in the CDR3. Germline V CDR1 and CDR2: MNHEY, SVGEGT. The CDR3 bases are TGTGCCAGCAATTACGACAGCCCCAGCACAGATACGCAGTATTTT. As protein: CASNYDSPSTDTQYF.